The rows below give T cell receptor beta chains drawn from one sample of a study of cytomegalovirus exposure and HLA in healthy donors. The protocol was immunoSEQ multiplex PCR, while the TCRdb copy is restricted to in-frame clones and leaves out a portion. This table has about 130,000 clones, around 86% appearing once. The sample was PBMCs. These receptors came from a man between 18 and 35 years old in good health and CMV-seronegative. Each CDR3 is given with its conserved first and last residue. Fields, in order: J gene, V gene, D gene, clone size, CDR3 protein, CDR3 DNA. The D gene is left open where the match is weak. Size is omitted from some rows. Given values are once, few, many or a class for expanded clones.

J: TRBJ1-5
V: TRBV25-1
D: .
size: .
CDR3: CASSAESGNQPQHF
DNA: TGTGCCAGCAGTGCGGAGAGCGGCAATCAGCCCCAGCATTTT

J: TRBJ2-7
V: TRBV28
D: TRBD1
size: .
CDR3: CASSFGTGYEQYF
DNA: TGTGCCAGCAGTTTCGGGACAGGCTACGAGCAGTACTTC

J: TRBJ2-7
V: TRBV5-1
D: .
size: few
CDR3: CASHLGGSSYEQYF
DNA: TGCGCCAGCCACCTCGGGGGAAGCTCCTACGAGCAGTACTTC

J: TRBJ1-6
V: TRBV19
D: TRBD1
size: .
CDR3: CASSKTGVSSYNSPLHF
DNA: TGTGCCAGTAGTAAGACAGGGGTCAGCTCCTATAATTCACCCCTCCACTTT

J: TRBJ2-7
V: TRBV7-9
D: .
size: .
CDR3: CASSPRSRQVGTYEQYF
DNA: TGTGCCAGCAGCCCCCGTTCTAGACAGGTTGGGACCTACGAGCAGTACTTC

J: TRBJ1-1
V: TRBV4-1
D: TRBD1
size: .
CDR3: CASSPGQGGVVGTEAFF
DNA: TGCGCCAGCAGCCCGGGACAGGGGGGGGTTGTTGGCACTGAAGCTTTCTTT

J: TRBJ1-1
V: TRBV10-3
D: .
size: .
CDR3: CAISISQIRHENTEAFF
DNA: TGTGCCATCAGCATCTCGCAAATCCGACACGAGAACACTGAAGCTTTCTTT

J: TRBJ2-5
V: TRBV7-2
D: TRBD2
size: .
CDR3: CASRLAAQETQYF
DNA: TGTGCCAGCAGACTAGCGGCACAAGAGACCCAGTACTTC

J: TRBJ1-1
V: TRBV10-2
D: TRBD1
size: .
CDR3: CASKAPGTVTEAFF
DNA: TGCGCCAGCAAGGCCCCGGGGACAGTCACTGAAGCTTTCTTT

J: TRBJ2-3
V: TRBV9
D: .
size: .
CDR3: CASSNGNRDQDTQYF
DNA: TGTGCCAGCAGCAATGGTAACAGGGATCAAGATACGCAGTATTTT

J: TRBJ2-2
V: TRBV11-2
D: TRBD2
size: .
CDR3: CASSTRTSGVNTGELFF
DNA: TGTGCCAGCAGCACCCGGACTAGCGGGGTTAACACCGGGGAGCTGTTTTTT

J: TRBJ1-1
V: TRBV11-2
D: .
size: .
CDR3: CASSLIGAAEAFF
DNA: TGTGCCAGCAGCTTAATAGGAGCAGCTGAAGCTTTCTTT

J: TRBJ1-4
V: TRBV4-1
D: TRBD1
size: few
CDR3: CASSQESGTGLVGNEKLFF
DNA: TGCGCCAGCAGCCAAGAATCCGGGACAGGGCTTGTTGGTAATGAAAAACTGTTTTTT

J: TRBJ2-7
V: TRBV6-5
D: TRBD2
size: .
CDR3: CASSYSLLAGNYEQYF
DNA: TGTGCCAGCAGTTACTCTTTACTAGCGGGGAACTACGAGCAGTACTTC

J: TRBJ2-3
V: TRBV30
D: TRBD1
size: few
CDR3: CAWSPWTGETDTQYF
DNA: TGTGCCTGGAGTCCTTGGACAGGGGAAACAGATACGCAGTATTTT

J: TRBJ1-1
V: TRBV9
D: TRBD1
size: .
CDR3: CASSTPRQGRDRNTEAFF
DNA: TGTGCCAGCAGCACGCCAAGACAGGGTAGAGATAGGAACACTGAAGCTTTCTTT

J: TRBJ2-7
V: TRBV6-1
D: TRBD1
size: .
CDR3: CASSAAPTGTGGASQYF
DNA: TGTGCCAGCAGTGCCGCACCCACCGGGACAGGGGGCGCGTCGCAGTACTTC

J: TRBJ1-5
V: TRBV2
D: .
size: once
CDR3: CASSEAPGGVQPQHF
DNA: TGTGCCAGCAGTGAAGCCCCTGGCGGGGTGCAGCCCCAGCATTTT

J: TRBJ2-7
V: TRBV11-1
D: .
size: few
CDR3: CASSIFYEQYF
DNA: TGTGCCAGCAGCATATTCTACGAGCAGTACTTC

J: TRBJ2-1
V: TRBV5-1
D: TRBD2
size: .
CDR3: CASSLGAGGIREQFF
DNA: TGCGCCAGCAGCTTGGGCGCGGGGGGGATCAGGGAGCAGTTCTTC

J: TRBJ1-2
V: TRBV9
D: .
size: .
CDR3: CASSVETDYGYTF
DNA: TGTGCCAGCAGCGTAGAGACAGATTATGGCTACACCTTC

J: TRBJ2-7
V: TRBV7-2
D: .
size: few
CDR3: CASSPDNSYEQYF
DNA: TGTGCCAGCAGCCCAGACAACTCCTACGAGCAGTACTTC

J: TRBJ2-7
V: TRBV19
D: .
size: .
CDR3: CASSIIGSGYEQYF
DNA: TGTGCCAGTAGTATTATCGGGTCGGGCTACGAGCAGTACTTC

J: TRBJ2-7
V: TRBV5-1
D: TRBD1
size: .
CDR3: CASSHGQGEQYF
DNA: TGCGCCAGCAGCCATGGACAGGGCGAGCAGTACTTC

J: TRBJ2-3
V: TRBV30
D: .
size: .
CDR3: CAWMGMGSITDTQYF
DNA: TGTGCCTGGATGGGAATGGGGAGTATCACAGATACGCAGTATTTT

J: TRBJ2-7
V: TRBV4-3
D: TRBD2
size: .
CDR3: CASSLGTSGAYEQYF
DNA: TGCGCCAGCAGCCTCGGGACTAGCGGAGCCTACGAGCAGTACTTC

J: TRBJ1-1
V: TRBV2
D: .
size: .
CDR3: CATFGRTYEAFF
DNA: TGTGCCACCTTTGGGCGCACTTACGAAGCTTTCTTT

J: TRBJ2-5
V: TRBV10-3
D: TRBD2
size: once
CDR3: CAISDQLAGGPEETQYF
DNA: TGTGCCATCAGTGACCAACTAGCGGGGGGGCCCGAAGAGACCCAGTACTTC

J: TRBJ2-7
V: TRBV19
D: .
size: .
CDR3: CASSIYGQTSPYEQYF
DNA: TGTGCCAGTAGTATTTATGGGCAGACCAGTCCCTACGAGCAGTACTTC

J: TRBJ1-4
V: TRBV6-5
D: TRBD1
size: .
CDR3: CAAGGTNEKLFF
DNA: TGTGCCGCAGGGGGGACTAATGAAAAACTGTTTTTT

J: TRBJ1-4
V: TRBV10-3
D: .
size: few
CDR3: CATSLVGGEKLFF
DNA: TGTGCCACCTCACTTGTCGGAGGTGAAAAACTGTTTTTT

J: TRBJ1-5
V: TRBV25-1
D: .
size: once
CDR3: CASSGSERGQPQHF
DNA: TGTGCCAGCAGTGGCTCCGAGCGGGGTCAGCCCCAGCATTTT

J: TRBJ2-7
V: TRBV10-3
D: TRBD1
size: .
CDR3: CATTGGYYEQYF
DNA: TGTGCCACCACAGGGGGCTACTACGAGCAGTACTTC

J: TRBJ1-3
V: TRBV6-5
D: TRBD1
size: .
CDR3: CASSRTGRNTIYF
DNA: TGTGCCAGCAGTCGGACAGGACGAAACACCATATATTTT

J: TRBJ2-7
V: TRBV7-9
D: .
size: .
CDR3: CASSLALGADHYEQYF
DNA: TGTGCCAGCAGCTTAGCTCTGGGGGCAGACCACTACGAGCAGTACTTC

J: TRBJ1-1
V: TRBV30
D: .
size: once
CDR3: CAWSEIDAITPAAFF
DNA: TGTGCCTGGAGTGAAATTGATGCGATCACCCCTGCAGCTTTCTTT

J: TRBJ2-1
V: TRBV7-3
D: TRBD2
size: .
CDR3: CASSQTSGGFYNEQFF
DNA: TGTGCCAGCAGCCAAACTAGCGGGGGGTTTTACAATGAGCAGTTCTTC

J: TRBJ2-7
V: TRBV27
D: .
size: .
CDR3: CASSLGLVYEQYF
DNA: TGTGCCAGCAGTTTGGGTCTAGTCTACGAGCAGTACTTC

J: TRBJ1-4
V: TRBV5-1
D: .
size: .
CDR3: CASHYGQTNEKLFF
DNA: TGCGCCAGCCACTATGGACAGACAAATGAAAAACTGTTTTTT

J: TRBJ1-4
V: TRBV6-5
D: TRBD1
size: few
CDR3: CASSYSTGVGNEKLFF
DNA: TGTGCCAGCAGTTACTCCACAGGGGTAGGAAATGAAAAACTGTTTTTT

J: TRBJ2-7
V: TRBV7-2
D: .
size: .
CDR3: CASSRGRELYEQYF
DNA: TGTGCCAGCTCCAGGGGCAGGGAACTCTACGAGCAGTACTTC

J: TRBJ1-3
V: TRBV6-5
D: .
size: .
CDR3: CASSYQGGRGNTIYF
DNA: TGTGCCAGCAGTTACCAAGGGGGTAGGGGAAACACCATATATTTT

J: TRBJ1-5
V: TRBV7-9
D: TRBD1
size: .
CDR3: CASSLSGQGYQPQHF
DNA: TGTGCCAGCAGCTTATCGGGACAGGGTTATCAGCCCCAGCATTTT